One and the same sample provided the 11 T cell receptor beta chains below, sequenced in a study of T cells after posttransplantation cyclophosphamide. Treatment was busulfan-fludarabine conditioning, a marrow graft, and cyclophosphamide on days +3 and +4. TCRdb's table, derived via immunoSEQ multiplex PCR, lists solely in-frame clones and lacks some. The data list approximately 7,500 clones, none observed once; around 6% falls to the top ten. The source material was PBMCs, sampled after allogeneic stem cell transplant with posttransplant cyclophosphamide. The receptors derive from a male patient aged 18 to 29 who received an allogeneic stem cell transplant from an unrelated donor, was CMV-positive, and had acute and chronic GVHD. Some T cells may have come from the graft donor.

This clone was detected many times. In DNA form, the CDR3 reads TGCGCCAGCAGCCAAGTCCCTATCCGACAGGCGAACACCGGGGAGCTGTTTTTT. It specifies CASSQVPIRQANTGELFF. The rearrangement uses TRBV4-1 and TRBJ2-2; a weak D match, TRBD1 (6 bases). Between the trimmed V and J ends, which lost 1 base and 0 bases, there was a span of 15 bases. The germline CDR1 and CDR2 sequences are MGHRA and YSYEKL. This CDR3 is built from 18 residues.

This clone was recorded many times. The chain links TRBV28 to TRBJ1-1; D unclear. Germline CDR1 is MDHEN and CDR2 is SYDVKM. This CDR3 region has 17 residues. Between the trimmed V and J ends, which lost 2 bases and 4 bases, there was a span of 20 bases. The CDR3 DNA follows: TGTGCCAGCAGTTTAAAAGACCGAGGGAATTTTCTCACTGAAGCTTTCTTT. Its translation: CASSLKDRGNFLTEAFF.

This clone appeared many times. The V call is TRBV10-2, the J call TRBJ1-2; D possibly corresponds to TRBD1 (6 bases). The ends were cut back, 5 bases at V and 5 bases at J, with 18 bases in the middle. Germline lookup yields CDR1 WSHSY and CDR2 SAAADI. The CDR3 loop spans 15 amino acids. In nucleotides, the CDR3 is TGCGCCAGCAGTACGGACAGCAAACATATTTATGGCTACACCTTC. It codes for CASSTDSKHIYGYTF.

There are many counts of this clone. The chain recombines TRBV27 with TRBJ1-1; 8 bases map to TRBD1. V was pared by 5 bases and J by 6 bases, with 8 bases of the junction left unmatched. Germline V gene data show CDR1 as MNHEY and CDR2 as SMNVEV (reference sequence). CDR3 length: 14 amino acids. As DNA, the CDR3 is TGTGCCAGCAGTCAACAGGGGGTCCCCTCTGAAGCTTTCTTT. It encodes CASSQQGVPSEAFF.

This clone was counted many times. The rearrangement joins TRBV28 to TRBJ2-7; D is undetermined. The germline V and J ends were trimmed by 3 bases and 0 bases, with 6 bases remaining between them. The CDR3 has 13 amino acids. Germline CDR1 reads MDHEN; CDR2 reads SYDVKM. The chain's CDR3 is CASSFEDSYEQYV. CDR3 in DNA: TGTGCCAGCAGTTTTGAGGACTCCTACGAGCAGTACGTC.

This clone ranks as medium-sized. The chain links TRBV2 to TRBJ1-5, with a tentative D call TRBD1 (5 bases). Germline CDR1 SNHLY, CDR2 FYNNEI. This CDR3 has 18 residues. V was cut by 5 bases and J by 2 bases, with 22 bases left in between. In DNA form, the CDR3 reads TGTGCCAGCAGTCATGACAGCTTCTACGGCGAGGGCAATCAGCCCCAGCATTTT. The encoded protein is CASSHDSFYGEGNQPQHF. The whole variable domain, filled in from reference TRBV2 and TRBJ1-5, reads EPEVTQTPSHQVTQMGQEVILRCVPISNHLYFYWYRQILGQKVEFLVSFYNNEISEKSEIFDDQFSVERPDGSNFTLKIRSTKLEDSAMYFCASSHDSFYGEGNQPQHFGDGTRLSIL.

In this sample, this clone turned up many times. Within the sample, other DNA sequences also encode this same CDR3. This chain connects TRBV6-1 to TRBJ2-2; D perhaps matches TRBD1 (6 bases). The length of the CDR3 is 15 residues. Germline CDR1 MNHNS, CDR2 SASEGT. Trimming left V 0 bases short and J 4 bases short, with 9 bases between. DNA for the CDR3: TGTGCCAGCAGTGAAGCCGACAGGTTCACCGGGGAGCTGTTTTTT. It specifies CASSEADRFTGELFF.

In its sample, this clone was seen many times. The chain combines TRBV7-2 with TRBJ1-2; 8 bases are shared with TRBD1. Germline V gene data show CDR1 as SGHTA and CDR2 as FQGNSA. After removal of 3 bases from V and 4 bases from J, the junction contained 1 base not matched to a gene. The CDR3 runs to 13 residues. CDR3 loop: CASSFTGGYGYTF. The CDR3 DNA reads as TGTGCCAGCAGCTTTACAGGGGGCTATGGCTACACCTTC.

This clone was observed many times. J is TRBJ2-1 and V is TRBV2; D unclear. Germline values: CDR1 SNHLY, CDR2 FYNNEI. The CDR3 covers 14 residues. V gave up 4 bases and J gave up 2 bases, with 9 bases separating them. The CDR3: CASSARAPYNEQFF. DNA for the CDR3: TGTGCCAGCAGTGCCCGAGCTCCCTACAATGAGCAGTTCTTC.

This clone is labeled as medium-sized (0.01 to 0.1%). CDR3 nucleotides: TGCGCCAGCAGCTCTCGACAGGGGGCTCCAACTAATGAAAAACTGTTTTTT. This translates into CASSSRQGAPTNEKLFF. This chain links TRBV5-1 with TRBJ1-4; TRBD1 aligns across 10 bases. CDR3 length: 17 residues. The V segment lost 3 bases and the J segment 0 bases; nucleotides outside the gene matches: 5. Germline V gene data show CDR1 as SGHRS and CDR2 as YFSETQ. Together with reference TRBV5-1 and TRBJ1-4, the CDR3 gives the full variable domain: KAGVTQTPRYLIKTRGQQVTLSCSPISGHRSVSWYQQTPGQGLQFLFEYFSETQRNKGNFPGRFSGRQFSNSRSEMNVSTLELGDSALYLCASSSRQGAPTNEKLFFGSGTQLSVL.

This clone was counted at least ten times. The chain has TRBV5-4 and TRBJ2-5, with 7 bases fitting TRBD2. The junction had 7 bases not matched to a gene; V was cut back by 6 bases and J by 5 bases. The length of the CDR3 is 13 residues. The germline V gene has CDR1 SGHNT and CDR2 YYREEE (reference sequence). CDR3 bases: TGTGCCAGCAACCCGGACGGGAGGGAGACCCAGTACTTC. This gives the protein CASNPDGRETQYF.